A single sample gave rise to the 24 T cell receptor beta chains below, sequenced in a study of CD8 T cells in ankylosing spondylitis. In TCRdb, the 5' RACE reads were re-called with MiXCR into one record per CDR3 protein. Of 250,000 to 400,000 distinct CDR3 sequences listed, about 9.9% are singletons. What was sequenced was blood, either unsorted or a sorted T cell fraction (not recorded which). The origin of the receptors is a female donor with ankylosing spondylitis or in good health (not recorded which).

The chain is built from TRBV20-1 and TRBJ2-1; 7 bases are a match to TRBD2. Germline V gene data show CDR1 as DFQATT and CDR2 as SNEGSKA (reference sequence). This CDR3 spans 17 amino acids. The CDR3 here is CCSRDIREGTLINEQFF. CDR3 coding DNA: TGCTGCTCTAGAGATATTAGGGAGGGGACCTTAATAAATGAGCAGTTCTTC.

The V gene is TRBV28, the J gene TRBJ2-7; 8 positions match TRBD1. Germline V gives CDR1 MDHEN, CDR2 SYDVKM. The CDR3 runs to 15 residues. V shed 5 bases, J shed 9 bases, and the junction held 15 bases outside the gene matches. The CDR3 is CASSPRDRSVLGQYF. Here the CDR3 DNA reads TGTGCCAGCAGTCCGCGGGACAGGTCGGTTTTAGGGCAGTACTTC. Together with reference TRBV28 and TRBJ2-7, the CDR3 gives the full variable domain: DVKVTQSSRYLVKRTGEKVFLECVQDMDHENMFWYRQDPGLGLRLIYFSYDVKMKEKGDIPEGYSVSREKKERFSLILESASTNQTSMYLCASSPRDRSVLGQYFGPGTRLTVT.

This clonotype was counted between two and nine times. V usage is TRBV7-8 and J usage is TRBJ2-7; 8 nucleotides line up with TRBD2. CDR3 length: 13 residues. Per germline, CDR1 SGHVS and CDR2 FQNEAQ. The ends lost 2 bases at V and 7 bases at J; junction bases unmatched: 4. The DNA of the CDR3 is TGTGCCAGCAGCTTATCCGGGGGGGGGGAGCAGTACTTC. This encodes CASSLSGGGEQYF.

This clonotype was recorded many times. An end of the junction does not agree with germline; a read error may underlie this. DNA for the CDR3: TGTGCCAGCCGTTTCGGTGGTACGGCGAATGAAAAACTGTTTTTT. It encodes CASRFGGTANEKLFF. The rearrangement uses TRBV27 and TRBJ1-4; D not certain. Germline CDR1 MNHEY, CDR2 SMNVEV (reference sequence). The CDR3 extends over 15 amino acids.

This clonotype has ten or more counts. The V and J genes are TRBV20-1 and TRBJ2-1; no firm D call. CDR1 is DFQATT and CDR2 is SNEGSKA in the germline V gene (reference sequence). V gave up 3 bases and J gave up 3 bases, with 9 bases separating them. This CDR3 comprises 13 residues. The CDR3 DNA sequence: TGCAGTGCTAGTCAGGTAATCTACAATGAGCAGTTCTTC. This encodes CSASQVIYNEQFF.

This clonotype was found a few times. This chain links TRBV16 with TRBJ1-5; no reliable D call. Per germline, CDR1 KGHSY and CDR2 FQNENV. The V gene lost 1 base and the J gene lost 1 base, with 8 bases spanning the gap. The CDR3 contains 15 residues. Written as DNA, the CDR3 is TGTGCCAGCAGCCAATTGTCGATAAGCAATCAGCCCCAGCATTTT. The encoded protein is CASSQLSISNQPQHF.

CDR3 sequence (DNA): TGTGCCAGCGCCCGGGATAACTCTGGAAACACCATATATTTT. This gives the protein CASARDNSGNTIYF. The rearrangement joins TRBV25-1 to TRBJ1-3; D unclear. CDR1 is MGHDK and CDR2 is SYGVNS in the germline V gene. This CDR3 has 14 residues. Between the trimmed V and J ends, which lost 8 bases and 0 bases, there was a span of 11 bases.

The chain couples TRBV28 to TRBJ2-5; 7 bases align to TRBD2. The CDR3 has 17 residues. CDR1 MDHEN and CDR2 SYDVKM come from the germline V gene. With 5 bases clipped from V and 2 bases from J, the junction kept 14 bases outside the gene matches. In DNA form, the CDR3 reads TGTGCCAGCAGTCCCCACCTTACTAGCGACATACAAGAGACCCAGTACTTC. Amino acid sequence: CASSPHLTSDIQETQYF. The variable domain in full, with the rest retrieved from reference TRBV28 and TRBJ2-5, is DVKVTQSSRYLVKRTGEKVFLECVQDMDHENMFWYRQDPGLGLRLIYFSYDVKMKEKGDIPEGYSVSREKKERFSLILESASTNQTSMYLCASSPHLTSDIQETQYFGPGTRLLVL.

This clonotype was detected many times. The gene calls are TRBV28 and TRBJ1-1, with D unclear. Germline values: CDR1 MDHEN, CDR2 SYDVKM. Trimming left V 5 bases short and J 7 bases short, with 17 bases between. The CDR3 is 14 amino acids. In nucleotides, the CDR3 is TGTGCCAGCAGTCTTATCGGACGGGCCTTTGAAGCTTTCTTT. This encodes CASSLIGRAFEAFF. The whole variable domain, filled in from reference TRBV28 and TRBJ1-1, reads DVKVTQSSRYLVKRTGEKVFLECVQDMDHENMFWYRQDPGLGLRLIYFSYDVKMKEKGDIPEGYSVSREKKERFSLILESASTNQTSMYLCASSLIGRAFEAFFGQGTRLTVV.

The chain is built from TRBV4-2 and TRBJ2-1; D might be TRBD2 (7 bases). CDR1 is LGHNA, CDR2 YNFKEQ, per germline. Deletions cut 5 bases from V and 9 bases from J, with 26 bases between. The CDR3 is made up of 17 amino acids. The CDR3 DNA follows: TGTGCCAGCAGCTCGGGGGGCCTCTGCCTAGAGGGGAGTGAGCAGTTCTTC. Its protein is CASSSGGLCLEGSEQFF.

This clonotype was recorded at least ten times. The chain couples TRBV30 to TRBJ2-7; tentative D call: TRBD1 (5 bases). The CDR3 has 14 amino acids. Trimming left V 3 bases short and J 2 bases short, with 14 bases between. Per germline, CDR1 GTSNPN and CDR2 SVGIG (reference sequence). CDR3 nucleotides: TGTGCCTGGAGGGAGAGAGACAGCCCCTACGAGCAGTACTTC. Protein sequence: CAWRERDSPYEQYF.

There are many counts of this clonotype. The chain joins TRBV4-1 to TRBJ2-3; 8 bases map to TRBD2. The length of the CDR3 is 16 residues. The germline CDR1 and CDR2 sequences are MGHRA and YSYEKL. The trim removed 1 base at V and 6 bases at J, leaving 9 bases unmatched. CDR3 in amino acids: CASSQAGLEGVDTQYF. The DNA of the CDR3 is TGCGCCAGCAGCCAAGCGGGACTAGAGGGTGTGGATACGCAGTATTTT.

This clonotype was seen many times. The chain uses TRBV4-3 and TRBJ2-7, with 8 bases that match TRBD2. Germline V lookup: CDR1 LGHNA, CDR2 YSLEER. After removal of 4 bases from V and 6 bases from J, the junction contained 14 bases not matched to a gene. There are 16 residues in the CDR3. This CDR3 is CASSLHSAGVAGEQYF. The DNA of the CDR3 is TGCGCCAGCAGCCTTCATTCAGCGGGAGTAGCAGGCGAGCAGTACTTC.

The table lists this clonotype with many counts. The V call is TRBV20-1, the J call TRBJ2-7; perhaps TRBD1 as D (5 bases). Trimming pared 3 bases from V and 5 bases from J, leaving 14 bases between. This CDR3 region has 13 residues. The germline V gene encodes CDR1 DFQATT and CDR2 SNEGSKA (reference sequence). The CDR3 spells CSASQQGLHEQYF. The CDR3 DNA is TGCAGTGCTAGTCAGCAGGGTCTACACGAGCAGTACTTC.

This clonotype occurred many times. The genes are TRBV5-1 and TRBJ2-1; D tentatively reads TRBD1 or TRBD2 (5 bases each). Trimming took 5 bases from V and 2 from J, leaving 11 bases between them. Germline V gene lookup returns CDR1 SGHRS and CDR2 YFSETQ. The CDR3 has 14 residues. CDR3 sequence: CASSIEGTYNEQFF. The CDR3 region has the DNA TGCGCCAGCAGTATTGAGGGGACCTACAATGAGCAGTTCTTC.

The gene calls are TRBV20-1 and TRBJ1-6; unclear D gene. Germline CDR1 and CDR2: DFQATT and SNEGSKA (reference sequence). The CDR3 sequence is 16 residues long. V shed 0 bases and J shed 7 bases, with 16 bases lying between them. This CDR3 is CSARDPQAVTNSPLHF. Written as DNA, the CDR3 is TGCAGTGCTAGAGATCCCCAGGCAGTAACCAATTCACCCCTCCACTTT.

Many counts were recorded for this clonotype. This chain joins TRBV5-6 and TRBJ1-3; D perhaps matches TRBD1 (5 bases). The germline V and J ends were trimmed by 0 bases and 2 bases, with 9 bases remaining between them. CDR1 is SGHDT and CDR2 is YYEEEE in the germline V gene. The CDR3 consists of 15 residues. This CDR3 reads CASSLVGATGNTIYF. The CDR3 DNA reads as TGTGCCAGCAGCTTGGTCGGGGCAACTGGAAACACCATATATTTT.

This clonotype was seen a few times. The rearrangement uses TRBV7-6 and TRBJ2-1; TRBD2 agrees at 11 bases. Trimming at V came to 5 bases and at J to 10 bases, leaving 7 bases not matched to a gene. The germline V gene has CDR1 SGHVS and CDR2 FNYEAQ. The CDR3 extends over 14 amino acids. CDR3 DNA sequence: TGTGCCAGCAGCGATAGCGGGAGGGCCGGGGAGCAGTTCTTC. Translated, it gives CASSDSGRAGEQFF.

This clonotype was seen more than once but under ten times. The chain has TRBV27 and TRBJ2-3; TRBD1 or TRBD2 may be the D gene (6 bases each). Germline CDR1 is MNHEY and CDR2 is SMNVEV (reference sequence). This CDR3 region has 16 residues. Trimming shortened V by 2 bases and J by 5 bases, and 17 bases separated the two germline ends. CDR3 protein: CASSLGGTPRGDTQYF. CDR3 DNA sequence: TGTGCCAGCAGTTTAGGTGGGACTCCCAGGGGAGATACGCAGTATTTT.

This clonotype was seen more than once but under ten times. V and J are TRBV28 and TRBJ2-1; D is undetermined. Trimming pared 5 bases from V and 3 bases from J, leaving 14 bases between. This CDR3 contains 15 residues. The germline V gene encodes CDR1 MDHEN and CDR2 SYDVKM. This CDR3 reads CASSGPLVGYNEQFF. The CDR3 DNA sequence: TGTGCCAGCAGTGGACCTTTAGTGGGCTACAATGAGCAGTTCTTC. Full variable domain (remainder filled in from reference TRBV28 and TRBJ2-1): DVKVTQSSRYLVKRTGEKVFLECVQDMDHENMFWYRQDPGLGLRLIYFSYDVKMKEKGDIPEGYSVSREKKERFSLILESASTNQTSMYLCASSGPLVGYNEQFFGPGTRLTVL.

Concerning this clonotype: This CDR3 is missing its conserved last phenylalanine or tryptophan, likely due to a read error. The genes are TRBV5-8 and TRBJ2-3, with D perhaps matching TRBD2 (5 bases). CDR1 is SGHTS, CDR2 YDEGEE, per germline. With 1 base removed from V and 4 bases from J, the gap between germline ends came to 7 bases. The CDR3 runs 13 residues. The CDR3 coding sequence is TGTGCCAGCAGCTTGCGGGGTGCAGATACGCAGTATTAT. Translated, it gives CASSLRGADTQYY.

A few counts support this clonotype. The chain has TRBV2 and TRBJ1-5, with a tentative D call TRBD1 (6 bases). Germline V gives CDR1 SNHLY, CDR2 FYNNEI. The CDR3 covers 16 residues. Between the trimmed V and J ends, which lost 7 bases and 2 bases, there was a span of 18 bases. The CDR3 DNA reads TGTGCCAGCAACCTACGACAGGCTTTGGGCAATCAGCCCCAGCATTTT. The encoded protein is CASNLRQALGNQPQHF.

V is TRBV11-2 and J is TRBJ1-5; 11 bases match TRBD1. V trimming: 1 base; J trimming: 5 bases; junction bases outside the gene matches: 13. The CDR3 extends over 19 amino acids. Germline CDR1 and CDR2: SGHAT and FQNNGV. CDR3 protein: CASSLVGTGGNRGDQPQHF. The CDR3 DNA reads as TGTGCCAGCAGCTTAGTCGGGACAGGGGGAAATAGGGGGGATCAGCCCCAGCATTTT. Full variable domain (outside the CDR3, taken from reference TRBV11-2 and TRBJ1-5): EAGVAQSPRYKIIEKRQSVAFWCNPISGHATLYWYQQILGQGPKLLIQFQNNGVVDDSQLPKDRFSAERLKGVDSTLKIQPAKLEDSAVYLCASSLVGTGGNRGDQPQHFGDGTRLSIL.

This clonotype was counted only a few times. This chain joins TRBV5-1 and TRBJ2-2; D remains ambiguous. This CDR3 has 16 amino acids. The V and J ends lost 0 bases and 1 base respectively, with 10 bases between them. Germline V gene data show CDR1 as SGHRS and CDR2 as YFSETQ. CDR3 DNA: TGCGCCAGCAGCTTGGAGGTAGCCGAGAACACCGGGGAGCTGTTTTTT. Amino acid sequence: CASSLEVAENTGELFF.